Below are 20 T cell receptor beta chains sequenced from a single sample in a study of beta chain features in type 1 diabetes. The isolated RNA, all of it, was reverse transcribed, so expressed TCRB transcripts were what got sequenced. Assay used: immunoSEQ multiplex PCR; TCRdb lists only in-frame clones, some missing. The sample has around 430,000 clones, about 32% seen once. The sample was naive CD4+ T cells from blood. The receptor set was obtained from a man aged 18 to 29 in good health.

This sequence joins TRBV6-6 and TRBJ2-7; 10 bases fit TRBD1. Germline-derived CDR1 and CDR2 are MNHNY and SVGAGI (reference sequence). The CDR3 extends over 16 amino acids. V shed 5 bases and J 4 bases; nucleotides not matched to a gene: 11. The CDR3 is CASSPLSGTGEYEQYF. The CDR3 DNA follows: TGTGCCAGCAGTCCTCTCTCCGGGACAGGGGAGTACGAGCAGTACTTC.

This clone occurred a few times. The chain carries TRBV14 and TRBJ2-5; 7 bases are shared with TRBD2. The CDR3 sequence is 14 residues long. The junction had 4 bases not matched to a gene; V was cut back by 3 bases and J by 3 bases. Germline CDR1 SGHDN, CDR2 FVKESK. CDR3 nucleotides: TGTGCCAGCAGCCATAGTCGGGGGGAAGAGACCCAGTACTTC. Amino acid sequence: CASSHSRGEETQYF.

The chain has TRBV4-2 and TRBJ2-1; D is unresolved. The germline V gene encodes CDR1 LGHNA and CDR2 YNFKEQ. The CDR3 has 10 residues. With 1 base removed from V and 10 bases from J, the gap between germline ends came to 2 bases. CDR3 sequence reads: CASSQGEQFF. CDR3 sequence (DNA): TGTGCCAGCAGCCAAGGCGAGCAGTTCTTC.

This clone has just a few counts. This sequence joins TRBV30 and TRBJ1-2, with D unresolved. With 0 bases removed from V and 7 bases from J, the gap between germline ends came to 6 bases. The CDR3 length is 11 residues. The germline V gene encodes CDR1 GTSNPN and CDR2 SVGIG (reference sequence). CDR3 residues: CAWSVTAGYTF. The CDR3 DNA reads TGTGCCTGGAGTGTTACGGCTGGCTACACCTTC.

This CDR3 is CASSLVGSGGYEQYF. The CDR3 bases are TGTGCCAGCAGCTTAGTGGGTAGCGGGGGCTACGAGCAGTACTTC. J is TRBJ2-7 and V is TRBV7-9; 9 bases match TRBD2. The CDR3 length is 15 residues. CDR1 and CDR2 (germline): SEHNR, FQNEAQ (reference sequence). V shed 1 base and J 3 bases; nucleotides not matched to a gene: 4. Full variable domain (missing parts from reference TRBV7-9 and TRBJ2-7): DTGVSQNPRHKITKRGQNVTFRCDPISEHNRLYWYRQTLGQGPEFLTYFQNEAQLEKSRLLSDRFSAERPKGSFSTLEIQRTEQGDSAMYLCASSLVGSGGYEQYFGPGTRLTVT.

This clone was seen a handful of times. In DNA, the CDR3 is TGTGCCAGCAGTTACCCGGGACTCCCGGGAGAGACCCAGTACTTC. This gives the protein CASSYPGLPGETQYF. The chain uses TRBV6-6 and TRBJ2-5; tentative D call: TRBD2 (6 bases). The CDR3 is 15 residues long. Germline V gene lookup returns CDR1 MNHNY and CDR2 SVGAGI (reference sequence). V was shortened by 2 bases and J by 4 bases, with 14 bases between the two germline ends.

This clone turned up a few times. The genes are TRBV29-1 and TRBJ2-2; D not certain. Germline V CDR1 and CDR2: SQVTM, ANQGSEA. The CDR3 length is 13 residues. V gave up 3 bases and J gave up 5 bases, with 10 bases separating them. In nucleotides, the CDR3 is TGCAGCGTTGATACAGCTCCAACCGGGGAGCTGTTTTTT. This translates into CSVDTAPTGELFF.

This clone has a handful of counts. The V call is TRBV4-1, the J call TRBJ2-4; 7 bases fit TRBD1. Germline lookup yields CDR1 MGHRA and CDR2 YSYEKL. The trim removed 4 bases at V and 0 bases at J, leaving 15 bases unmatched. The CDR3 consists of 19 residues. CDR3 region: CASSRYDGTDPLAKNIQYF. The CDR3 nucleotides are TGCGCCAGCAGCCGATACGATGGGACAGACCCTCTAGCCAAAAACATTCAGTACTTC.

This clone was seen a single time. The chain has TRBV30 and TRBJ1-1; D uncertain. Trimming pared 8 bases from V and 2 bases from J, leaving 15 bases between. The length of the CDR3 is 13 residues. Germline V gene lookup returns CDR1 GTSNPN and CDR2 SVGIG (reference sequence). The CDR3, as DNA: TGTGCCGGGCTCCAGGAAGGAAACACTGAAGCTTTCTTT. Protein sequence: CAGLQEGNTEAFF.

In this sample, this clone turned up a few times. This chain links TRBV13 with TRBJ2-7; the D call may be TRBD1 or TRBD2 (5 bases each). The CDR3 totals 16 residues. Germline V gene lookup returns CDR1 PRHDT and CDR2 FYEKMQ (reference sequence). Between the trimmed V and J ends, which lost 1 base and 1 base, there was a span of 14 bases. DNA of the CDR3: TGTGCCAGCAGCTTAGTTCGGGGCCAAGGGTCCTACGAGCAGTACTTC. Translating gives CASSLVRGQGSYEQYF.

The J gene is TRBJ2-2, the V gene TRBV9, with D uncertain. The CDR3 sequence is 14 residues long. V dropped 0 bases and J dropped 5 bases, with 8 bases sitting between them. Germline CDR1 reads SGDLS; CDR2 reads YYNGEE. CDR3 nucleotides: TGTGCCAGCAGCGTAGTCGGTGGGACCGGGGAGCTGTTTTTT. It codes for CASSVVGGTGELFF.

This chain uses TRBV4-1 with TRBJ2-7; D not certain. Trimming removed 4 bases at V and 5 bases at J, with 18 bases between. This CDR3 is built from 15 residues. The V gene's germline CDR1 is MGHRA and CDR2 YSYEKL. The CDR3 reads CASSPRFAGIDEQYF. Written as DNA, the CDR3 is TGCGCCAGCAGCCCTCGCTTCGCCGGCATCGACGAGCAGTACTTC.

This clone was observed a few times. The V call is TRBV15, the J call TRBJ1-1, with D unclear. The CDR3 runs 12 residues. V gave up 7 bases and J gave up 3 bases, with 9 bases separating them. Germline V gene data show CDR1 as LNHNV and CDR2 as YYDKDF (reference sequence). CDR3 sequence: CATKTRHTEAFF. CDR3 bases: TGTGCCACCAAAACCCGGCACACTGAAGCTTTCTTT.

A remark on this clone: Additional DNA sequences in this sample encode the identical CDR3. The CDR3 is CSVGRDEQFF. CDR3 nucleotides: TGCAGCGTTGGGAGGGATGAGCAGTTCTTC. This chain links TRBV29-1 with TRBJ2-1, with TRBD2 as a possible D gene (6 bases). The V end lost 4 bases, the J end lost 8 bases, and 6 bases lay between the germline ends. The CDR3 totals 10 residues. Germline V gene lookup returns CDR1 SQVTM and CDR2 ANQGSEA.

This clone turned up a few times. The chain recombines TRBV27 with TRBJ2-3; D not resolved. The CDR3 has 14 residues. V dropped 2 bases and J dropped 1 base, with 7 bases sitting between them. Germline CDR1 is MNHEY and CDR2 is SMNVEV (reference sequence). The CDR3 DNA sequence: TGTGCCAGCAGTTTAGAAGACGGCACAGATACGCAGTATTTT. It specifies CASSLEDGTDTQYF.

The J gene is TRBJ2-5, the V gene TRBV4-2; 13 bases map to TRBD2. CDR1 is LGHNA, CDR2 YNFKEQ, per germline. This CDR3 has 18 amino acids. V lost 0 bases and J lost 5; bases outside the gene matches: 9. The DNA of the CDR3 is TGTGCCAGCAGCCAAGAACCGGGACTAGCGGGACTGGTTGAGACCCAGTACTTC. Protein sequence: CASSQEPGLAGLVETQYF.

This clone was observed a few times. CDR3: CASSEMGVRYNEQFF. The CDR3 DNA reads TGTGCCAGCAGTGAAATGGGGGTGCGGTACAATGAGCAGTTCTTC. The rearrangement uses TRBV2 and TRBJ2-1; D could derive from TRBD1 or TRBD2 (5 bases each). CDR1 and CDR2 from the germline V gene are SNHLY and FYNNEI. CDR3 length equals 15 residues. The V end lost 2 bases, the J end lost 4 bases, and 12 bases lay between the germline ends.

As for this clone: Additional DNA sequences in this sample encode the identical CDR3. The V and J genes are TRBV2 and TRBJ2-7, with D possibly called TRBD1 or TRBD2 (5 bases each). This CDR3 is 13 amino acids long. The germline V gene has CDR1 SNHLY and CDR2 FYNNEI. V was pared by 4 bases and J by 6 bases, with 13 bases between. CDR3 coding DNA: TGTGCCAGCAGTGGAGACCGGGGCGGCGAGCAGTACTTC. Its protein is CASSGDRGGEQYF.

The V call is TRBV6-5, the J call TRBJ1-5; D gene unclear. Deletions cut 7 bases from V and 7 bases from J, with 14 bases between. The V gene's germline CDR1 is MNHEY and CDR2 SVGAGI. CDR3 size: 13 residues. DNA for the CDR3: TGTGCCAGCACCCCTGCGGATGGACAGCCCCAGCATTTT. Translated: CASTPADGQPQHF.

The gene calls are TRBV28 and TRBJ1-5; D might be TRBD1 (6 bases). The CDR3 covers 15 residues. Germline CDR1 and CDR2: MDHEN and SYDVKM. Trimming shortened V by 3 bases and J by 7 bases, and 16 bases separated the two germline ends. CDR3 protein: CASSFPGASIQPQHF. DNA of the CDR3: TGTGCCAGCAGTTTTCCGGGGGCAAGTATCCAGCCCCAGCATTTT.